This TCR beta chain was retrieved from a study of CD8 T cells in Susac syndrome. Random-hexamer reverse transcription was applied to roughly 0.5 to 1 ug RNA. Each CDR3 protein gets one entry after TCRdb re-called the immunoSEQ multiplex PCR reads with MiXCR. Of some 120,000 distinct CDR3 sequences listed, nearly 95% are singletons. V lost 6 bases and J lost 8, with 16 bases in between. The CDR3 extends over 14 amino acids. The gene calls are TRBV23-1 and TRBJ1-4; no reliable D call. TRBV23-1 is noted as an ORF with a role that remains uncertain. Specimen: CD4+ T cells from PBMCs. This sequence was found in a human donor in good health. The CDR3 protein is CASSPDPLGEKLFF. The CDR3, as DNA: TGCGCCAGCAGCCCCGACCCCCTTGGGGAAAAACTGTTTTTT.